The source of this T cell receptor beta chain is a study of T cell responses to AZD1222 COVID-19 vaccine. Study results and limitations: Possibly, clonal diversity was underestimated; donors were largely white British and included more females. Only six AZD1222 recipients tested seropositive at baseline.

Only in-frame clones appear in the TCRdb table, and some are missing; sequencing was by immunoSEQ multiplex PCR. The data contain some 150,000 clones, approximately 90% of them singletons. Comments on this clone: Its target is not known.

The origin of this receptor is an adult in good health. The specimen comprised peripheral blood, sampled on day 0 of AZD1222 vaccination.

The CDR3: CASSFMRESGELFF. The CDR3 coding sequence is TGTGCCAGCAGTTTCATGCGGGAGTCCGGGGAGCTGTTTTTT. The chain combines TRBV27 with TRBJ2-2, with TRBD2 matching 7 bases. Losses at the gene ends were 3 bases for V and 6 bases for J; bases not matched to a gene: 4. Germline values: CDR1 MNHEY, CDR2 SMNVEV (reference sequence). This CDR3 is built from 14 residues.